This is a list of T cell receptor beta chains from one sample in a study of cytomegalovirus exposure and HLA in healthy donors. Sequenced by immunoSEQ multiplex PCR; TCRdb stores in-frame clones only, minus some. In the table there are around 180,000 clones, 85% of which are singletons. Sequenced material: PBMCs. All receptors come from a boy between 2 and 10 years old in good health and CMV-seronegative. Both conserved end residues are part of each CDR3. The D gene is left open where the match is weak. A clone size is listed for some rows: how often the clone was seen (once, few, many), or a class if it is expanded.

CDR3aa: CASSYGRGIADTQYF
CDR3nt: TGTGCCAGCTCCTATGGCAGGGGAATTGCAGATACGCAGTATTTT
d_gene: NA
v_gene: TRBV27
j_gene: TRBJ2-3
abundance: NA

CDR3aa: CASSLNRVSGNTIYF
CDR3nt: TGTGCCAGCAGCTTAAACAGGGTCTCTGGAAACACCATATATTTT
d_gene: NA
v_gene: TRBV7-2
j_gene: TRBJ1-3
abundance: NA

CDR3aa: CASSSGGGGALNEQFF
CDR3nt: TGTGCCAGCAGCTCAGGGGGCGGGGGGGCCCTAAATGAGCAGTTCTTC
d_gene: NA
v_gene: TRBV7-2
j_gene: TRBJ2-1
abundance: NA

CDR3aa: CASRRRVGDEQFF
CDR3nt: TGTGCCAGCAGGAGGAGGGTTGGCGATGAGCAGTTCTTC
d_gene: NA
v_gene: TRBV11-3
j_gene: TRBJ2-1
abundance: NA

CDR3aa: CASSESVGGSFNEQFF
CDR3nt: TGTGCCAGCAGTGAAAGTGTCGGAGGGAGTTTTAATGAGCAGTTCTTC
d_gene: NA
v_gene: TRBV6-1
j_gene: TRBJ2-1
abundance: NA

CDR3aa: CASSITGGPDTIYF
CDR3nt: TGTGCCAGCAGTATAACAGGGGGCCCGGACACCATATATTTT
d_gene: TRBD1
v_gene: TRBV6-5
j_gene: TRBJ1-3
abundance: once

CDR3aa: CASSVSGQGGEKLFF
CDR3nt: TGTGCCAGCAGCGTATCGGGGCAGGGGGGTGAAAAACTGTTTTTT
d_gene: TRBD1
v_gene: TRBV9
j_gene: TRBJ1-4
abundance: NA

CDR3aa: CASSDRAGNTIYF
CDR3nt: TGTGCCAGCAGTGACAGGGCCGGAAACACCATATATTTT
d_gene: TRBD1
v_gene: TRBV6-5
j_gene: TRBJ1-3
abundance: NA

CDR3aa: CASSVVGTSDKNIQYF
CDR3nt: TGTGCCAGCAGCGTCGTGGGAACTAGCGACAAAAACATTCAGTACTTC
d_gene: TRBD2
v_gene: TRBV9
j_gene: TRBJ2-4
abundance: NA

CDR3aa: CAWSVQGTEAFF
CDR3nt: TGTGCCTGGAGTGTCCAGGGCACTGAAGCTTTCTTT
d_gene: NA
v_gene: TRBV30
j_gene: TRBJ1-1
abundance: NA

CDR3aa: CASSHGLTGNEQFF
CDR3nt: TGTGCCAGCAGCCACGGACTTACGGGCAATGAGCAGTTCTTC
d_gene: NA
v_gene: TRBV7-9
j_gene: TRBJ2-1
abundance: NA

CDR3aa: CASSLIGRDPVF
CDR3nt: TGTGCCAGCAGTTTAATCGGTAGAGATCCGGTCTTC
d_gene: NA
v_gene: TRBV27
j_gene: TRBJ2-1
abundance: NA

CDR3aa: CASSLDGGSPADTQYF
CDR3nt: TGTGCCAGCAGCTTGGACGGCGGGAGCCCCGCAGATACGCAGTATTTT
d_gene: TRBD2
v_gene: TRBV5-4
j_gene: TRBJ2-3
abundance: NA

CDR3aa: CAWTKGGYTEAFF
CDR3nt: TGTGCCTGGACCAAGGGAGGGTACACTGAAGCTTTCTTT
d_gene: NA
v_gene: TRBV30
j_gene: TRBJ1-1
abundance: NA

CDR3aa: CATSRGPGQGNQPQHF
CDR3nt: TGTGCCACCAGCAGAGGACCGGGACAGGGGAATCAGCCCCAGCATTTT
d_gene: TRBD1
v_gene: TRBV15
j_gene: TRBJ1-5
abundance: NA

CDR3aa: CASSGGQGTPGANVLTF
CDR3nt: TGCGCCAGCAGTGGGGGACAGGGGACACCTGGGGCCAACGTCCTGACTTTC
d_gene: TRBD1
v_gene: TRBV10-1
j_gene: TRBJ2-6
abundance: NA

CDR3aa: CASSMSGGRWVYGYTF
CDR3nt: TGTGCCAGTAGTATGAGCGGTGGACGGTGGGTCTATGGCTACACCTTC
d_gene: NA
v_gene: TRBV19
j_gene: TRBJ1-2
abundance: NA

CDR3aa: CASSGPSGGAYNEQFF
CDR3nt: TGTGCCAGCAGTGGCCCTAGCGGGGGGGCCTACAATGAGCAGTTCTTC
d_gene: TRBD2
v_gene: TRBV6-1
j_gene: TRBJ2-1
abundance: NA

CDR3aa: CASKGDSHSTDTQYF
CDR3nt: TGCGCCAGCAAGGGGGACAGCCACAGCACAGATACGCAGTATTTT
d_gene: TRBD1
v_gene: TRBV10-2
j_gene: TRBJ2-3
abundance: NA

CDR3aa: CATRQGIHPGNTIYF
CDR3nt: TGTGCCACTAGACAGGGAATCCACCCTGGAAACACCATATATTTT
d_gene: TRBD1
v_gene: TRBV13
j_gene: TRBJ1-3
abundance: NA

CDR3aa: CASSQDPGIQPQHF
CDR3nt: TGCGCCAGCAGCCAAGACCCCGGGATTCAGCCCCAGCATTTT
d_gene: NA
v_gene: TRBV4-1
j_gene: TRBJ1-5
abundance: once

CDR3aa: CASSLGALLYNSPLHF
CDR3nt: TGTGCCAGCAGCTTGGGGGCCCTCCTGTATAATTCACCCCTCCACTTT
d_gene: NA
v_gene: TRBV5-5
j_gene: TRBJ1-6
abundance: NA

CDR3aa: CASSRNPLQGYNSPLHF
CDR3nt: TGTGCCAGCAGTCGGAACCCGTTACAGGGTTATAATTCACCCCTCCACTTT
d_gene: NA
v_gene: TRBV28
j_gene: TRBJ1-6
abundance: NA